This record covers a single TCR beta chain. The antigen remains unidentified. The data belong to a study of T cell responses to AZD1222 COVID-19 vaccine. Study-level information: Timing groups of about 4 and about 12 weeks for second doses were pooled.

The table came from immunoSEQ multiplex PCR; TCRdb's copy has only in-frame clones and leaves some out. The sample records 110,000 to 150,000 clones, around 90% being singletons. This CDR3 region has 15 residues. The V end lost 2 bases, the J end lost 5 bases, and 15 bases lay between the germline ends. Germline V CDR1 and CDR2: MNHEY, SVGEGT. Study results and limitations: Spike-wide vaccine-associated CD4 TCRs dominated at 160-218 and 743-854. Only 5 or 6 AZD1222 recipients were seropositive at baseline. The donors showed a predominance of white British ancestry and of females, with possible underestimation of clonal diversity.

The sequence derives from an adult in good health. The sample was peripheral blood, taken on day 0 of AZD1222 vaccination. V usage is TRBV6-2 or TRBV6-3 and J usage is TRBJ1-2, with D uncertain. CDR3 DNA: TGTGCCAGCAGTTACCCGACCGTGCGTCGTTATGGCTACACCTTC. Translation: CASSYPTVRRYGYTF.